The 19 T cell receptor beta chains presented below share a single source sample, sequenced in a study of blood T cell repertoires in COVID-19. Clones were read by immunoSEQ multiplex PCR, and TCRdb kept only the in-frame ones, dropping some. Counted here are some 190,000 clones, about 80% occurring once; the ten biggest clones make up around 15%. Input material: PBMCs or T cells enriched from blood (not recorded which). Every receptor here comes from a man aged 60-69 years who had been exposed to COVID-19.

V and J are TRBV14 and TRBJ1-1; TRBD1 matches 7 bases. Germline V gives CDR1 SGHDN, CDR2 FVKESK. There are 14 residues in the CDR3. The trim removed 5 bases at V and 0 bases at J, leaving 3 bases unmatched. This CDR3 reads CASSNRGMNTEAFF. DNA for the CDR3: TGTGCCAGCAGCAACAGGGGAATGAACACTGAAGCTTTCTTT.

V gene TRBV6-5 combines with J gene TRBJ2-7, with TRBD1 identical over 7 bases. The length of the CDR3 is 12 residues. With 6 bases clipped from V and 3 bases from J, the junction kept 2 bases outside the gene matches. Germline V gene data show CDR1 as MNHEY and CDR2 as SVGAGI. The CDR3 DNA is TGTGCCAGCAGCCAGGGGGACTACGAGCAGTACTTC. This translates into CASSQGDYEQYF.

The chain uses TRBV19 and TRBJ1-6; 7 bases map to TRBD1. Unmatched junction bases numbered 9, after V lost 7 bases and J lost 9 bases. Germline V lookup: CDR1 LNHDA, CDR2 SQIVND (reference sequence). The CDR3 spans 14 residues. The CDR3 DNA sequence: TGTGCCAGTAAAGCCGTAGGGGGCGGTTCACCCCTCCACTTT. Protein: CASKAVGGGSPLHF.

This chain connects TRBV28 to TRBJ2-7, with 13 nucleotides matching TRBD2. The germline gives CDR1 MDHEN, CDR2 SYDVKM. CDR3 length: 18 residues. Unmatched junction bases numbered 13, after V lost 6 bases and J lost 2 bases. The CDR3 DNA follows: TGTGCCAGCAGCACCGGGACTAGCGGGGTTCCTTTCACCTACGAGCAGTACTTC. It translates to CASSTGTSGVPFTYEQYF.

CDR3 protein: CASSGTRGGTEAFF. In DNA, the CDR3 is TGTGCCAGCAGTGGAACTAGGGGGGGAACTGAAGCTTTCTTT. The chain combines TRBV25-1 with TRBJ1-1; TRBD1 is a possible D gene (6 bases). This CDR3 is 14 amino acids long. The germline CDR1 and CDR2 sequences are MGHDK and SYGVNS. V gave up 4 bases and J gave up 5 bases, with 14 bases separating them.

This rearrangement joins TRBV10-3 to TRBJ1-6; D unclear. V was cut by 8 bases and J by 9 bases, with 20 bases left in between. The CDR3 is 15 residues long. Germline assignment: CDR1 ENHRY and CDR2 SYGVKD. The CDR3 region is CAISPTAQPPSPLHF. CDR3 sequence (DNA): TGTGCCATCTCTCCAACAGCTCAACCCCCTTCACCCCTCCACTTT.

This clone was counted between two and nine times. This chain links TRBV10-3 with TRBJ1-2, with TRBD1 matching over 7 bases. This CDR3 is 14 amino acids long. J gave up 5 bases and V 2 bases, and 5 bases lay outside the gene matches. The V gene's germline CDR1 is ENHRY and CDR2 SYGVKD. As DNA, the CDR3 is TGTGCCATCAGTGAGCTCCAGGGGGGTTATGGCTACACCTTC. Translation: CAISELQGGYGYTF.

The V and J genes are TRBV3-1 (or the pseudogene TRBV3-2) and TRBJ2-7; 11 nucleotides agree with TRBD2. Germline V gene data show CDR1 as LGHDT and CDR2 as YNNKEL (reference sequence). This CDR3 contains 16 residues. The V and J ends lost 1 base and 6 bases, in that order; junction bases with no gene match: 8. The CDR3 bases are TGTGCCAGCAGCCAAGCGGGAACTAGCGGGAGTCGCGAGCAGTACTTC. Amino acid sequence: CASSQAGTSGSREQYF.

The genes are TRBV13 and TRBJ1-2; 11 bases match TRBD1. With 7 bases clipped from V and 3 bases from J, the junction kept 13 bases outside the gene matches. The CDR3 sequence is 17 residues long. Germline V lookup: CDR1 PRHDT, CDR2 FYEKMQ (reference sequence). The CDR3 reads CASIKTGQGVGDYGYTF. CDR3 DNA sequence: TGTGCCAGCATCAAAACGGGACAGGGGGTAGGGGACTATGGCTACACCTTC.

The rearrangement joins TRBV19 to TRBJ2-7; 7 bases match TRBD1. V was clipped by 3 bases and J by 4 bases; unmatched bases: 9. From germline, CDR1 is LNHDA and CDR2 SQIVND (reference sequence). The CDR3 is 15 residues long. The CDR3 protein is CASSMLQGTLYEQYF. CDR3 in DNA: TGTGCCAGTAGTATGTTACAGGGGACACTTTACGAGCAGTACTTC. Filled out from reference TRBV19 and TRBJ2-7, the complete variable domain reads DGGITQSPKYLFRKEGQNVTLSCEQNLNHDAMYWYRQDPGQGLRLIYYSQIVNDFQKGDIAEGYSVSREKKESFPLTVTSAQKNPTAFYLCASSMLQGTLYEQYFGPGTRLTVT.

V and J are TRBV13 and TRBJ2-7; 12 bases fit TRBD2. Per germline, CDR1 PRHDT and CDR2 FYEKMQ (reference sequence). The CDR3 contains 15 residues. Losses at the gene ends were 4 bases for V and 5 bases for J; bases not matched to a gene: 6. CDR3 DNA sequence: TGTGCCAGCAGCTCGAGACTAGCGGGAGCCCACGAGCAGTACTTC. Its translation is CASSSRLAGAHEQYF.

The rearrangement joins TRBV6-5 to TRBJ2-6; tentatively, D is TRBD2 (5 bases). This CDR3 spans 15 amino acids. Germline lookup yields CDR1 MNHEY and CDR2 SVGAGI. The ends were cut back, 0 bases at V and 2 bases at J, with 5 bases in the middle. CDR3 nucleotide sequence: TGTGCCAGCAGTTACTCGGAGGCTGGGGCCAACGTCCTGACTTTC. Translation: CASSYSEAGANVLTF.

This chain's CDR3 is CASSLTQGNYGYTF. DNA for the CDR3: TGTGCCAGCAGCTTAACACAGGGGAACTATGGCTACACCTTC. The rearrangement uses TRBV7-8 and TRBJ1-2, with 7 bases identical to TRBD1. V shed 2 bases, J shed 2 bases, and the junction held 2 bases outside the gene matches. CDR3 length: 14 residues. CDR1 and CDR2 (germline): SGHVS, FQNEAQ. Supplemented by reference TRBV7-8 and TRBJ1-2, the full variable domain reads GAGVSQSPRYKVAKRGQDVALRCDPISGHVSLFWYQQALGQGPEFLTYFQNEAQLDKSGLPSDRFFAERPEGSVSTLKIQRTQQEDSAVYLCASSLTQGNYGYTFGSGTRLTVV.

The rearrangement links TRBV7-2 to TRBJ2-5; D unresolved. Per germline, CDR1 SGHTA and CDR2 FQGNSA. The CDR3 spans 15 residues. The V end was cut by 4 bases, the J end by 0 bases, with 12 bases between. The CDR3 nucleotides are TGTGCCAGCAGCTGGGTAGCAATCAACCAAGAGACCCAGTACTTC. It codes for CASSWVAINQETQYF.

V gene TRBV27 combines with J gene TRBJ2-7; 12 nucleotides agree with TRBD1. Unmatched junction bases numbered 11, after V lost 5 bases and J lost 3 bases. This CDR3 has 17 amino acids. CDR1 MNHEY and CDR2 SMNVEV come from the germline V gene (reference sequence). The CDR3 nucleotides read TGTGCCAGCAGTAGAGGGACAGGGGGCGGACTAGGCTACGAGCAGTACTTC. It codes for CASSRGTGGGLGYEQYF.

The chain is built from TRBV9 and TRBJ2-1, with 8 bases matching TRBD1. Germline V CDR1 and CDR2: SGDLS, YYNGEE. Trimming cost V 3 bases and J 9 bases; bases outside gene matches: 8. The CDR3 runs 14 residues. The CDR3 bases are TGTGCCAGCAGCGCTCCCGGGACAGGTGGTGAGCAGTTCTTC. Amino acids: CASSAPGTGGEQFF.

The chain couples TRBV4-2 to TRBJ2-5, with 9 bases lining up with TRBD1. V was pared by 4 bases and J by 5 bases, with 5 bases of the junction left unmatched. Germline CDR1 and CDR2: LGHNA and YNFKEQ. CDR3 length: 14 residues. CDR3 residues: CASSLGTGLETQYF. The CDR3 DNA sequence: TGTGCCAGCAGCCTAGGGACAGGGTTGGAGACCCAGTACTTC.

V usage is TRBV25-1 and J usage is TRBJ1-4; 8 bases align to TRBD1. The CDR3 has 14 amino acids. Germline CDR1 and CDR2: MGHDK and SYGVNS. Trimming removed 4 bases from V and 13 bases from J; junction bases left unmatched: 11. CDR3 DNA: TGTGCCAGCAGTGCCGGGACAGGTCTAATGGGACTGTTTTTT. Its protein is CASSAGTGLMGLFF.

This clone appeared a single time. The CDR3 nucleotides are TGTGCCAGCAGGGTTCAGGGTGGCGATCAGCCCCAGCATTTT. This gives the protein CASRVQGGDQPQHF. The chain joins TRBV2 to TRBJ1-5; TRBD1 might be the D (5 bases). The V gene lost 6 bases and the J gene lost 5 bases, with 14 bases spanning the gap. Germline CDR1 reads SNHLY; CDR2 reads FYNNEI. The CDR3 totals 14 residues.